This T cell receptor beta chain came from a study of molecular identifiers for immune sequencing clone quantification (dated by TCRdb to the late 2010s). Concerning the study at large: For a replicate experiment, the RNA from either roughly 18,000 or 92,000 naive CD8 T cells was divided into five aliquots, and four of those aliquots went on to sequencing. This methods study used CD8 T cells to benchmark TCR RNA copy counting and molecular-identifier clustering-based TCR repertoire sequencing (MIDCIRS). Points the paper makes about the study in general: When barcode sub-clustering was left out, chimeric consensus sequences inflated TCR diversity, with chimeras reaching as high as 47%. Clones above 20 RNA copies held over 99% of molecules in CMV-specific effector cells but under 1% in naive cells. A single cell's worth of spiked-in Jurkat TCR RNA was reported detectable even among around 970,000 naive CD8 T cells. The sizes of highly expanded clones could end up underestimated when identical TCR molecules share a barcode. Modeling gave about three recovered TCR RNA copies per cell versus 7.5 to 10 by digital PCR, implying about 30% capture efficiency. Spiked-in Jurkat TCR RNA (roughly 10 copies' worth), which is not part of the donor repertoire, was contained in the naive libraries.

Libraries of naive CD8 T cells were built from around 20,000 to 1,000,000 sorted cells, with 10%, 30% or 50% of the purified RNA used. On a BD FACSAria II, naive CD8 T cells were FACS-sorted as CD8+CD4-CCR7+CD45RA+ and collected into RLT Plus buffer. Around 11 TCR copies' worth of Jurkat RNA were spiked into roughly 19,000-1,000,000 naive CD8 T cell samples to test detection sensitivity. CD8 T cells were enriched with RosetteSep CD8+ T Cell Enrichment Cocktail and Ficoll-Paque, followed by ACK red cell lysis. Library generation was performed with PCR. Sequencer: NextSeq 500. Bulk TCR libraries were generated as previously described, with the TCR primers listed in Table S5 used. Purification of total RNA was performed with the Qiagen AllPrep DNA/RNA kit. Before any analysis, reads coming from multiple sequencing runs of the same library were combined into one pool. The original pipeline was this. Only reads with exact TCR constant sequence were kept, trimmed to 150 nt, and grouped by their 12-nt molecular barcodes. Reads within each barcode group were sub-clustered using a 15% Levenshtein threshold, and quality-weighted consensus sequences were constructed for each RNA molecule. Non-functional sequences were removed, as were lower-count sequences one edit away from another. Based on a fit of two negative binomial distributions, barcode sub-clusters having less than 20% of the maximum read count were discarded. In TCRdb, the public reads were trimmed at Q25 with fastp and aligned with MiXCR, with productive beta chains retained. Each entry is one CDR3 protein sequence, shown with its most common DNA and genes. For this entry, the V and J calls and clone size follow TCRdb and not the study's own pipeline. The sample yields more than 550,000 distinct CDR3 sequences; around 25% were counted once. 0.75% to 0.8% of the sample comes from the top ten.

The germline V gene (reference sequence) gives CDR1 as GTSNPN and CDR2 as SVGIG. Taken from cysteine to phenylalanine, the CDR3 has 14 residues. Of the read, only the CDR3 DNA is kept; its 42 bases are in frame from base 1. V is shortened by 4 bases, J by 0 bases, and the region joining them spans 9 bases. This clonotype was seen more than once but under ten times. Its antigen is not yet known. No base qualities exist here, and no much larger clone lies one base off it. The receptor was derived from a human donor in good health. Some libraries in this study had Jurkat cell RNA spiked in. In this chain, TRBV30 is recombined with TRBJ2-2, with the D gene call left open. Sequencing was performed on naive CD8+ T cells from blood, with Jurkat cell RNA spiked in. The cell subset or site label of this sample denotes: FACS-sorted CD8+CD4-CCR7+CD45RA+ naive T cells. The DNA reads as follows: TGTGCCTGGAATAGTGAAGCGAACACCGGGGAGCTGTTTTTT. This sequence encodes CAWNSEANTGELFF.